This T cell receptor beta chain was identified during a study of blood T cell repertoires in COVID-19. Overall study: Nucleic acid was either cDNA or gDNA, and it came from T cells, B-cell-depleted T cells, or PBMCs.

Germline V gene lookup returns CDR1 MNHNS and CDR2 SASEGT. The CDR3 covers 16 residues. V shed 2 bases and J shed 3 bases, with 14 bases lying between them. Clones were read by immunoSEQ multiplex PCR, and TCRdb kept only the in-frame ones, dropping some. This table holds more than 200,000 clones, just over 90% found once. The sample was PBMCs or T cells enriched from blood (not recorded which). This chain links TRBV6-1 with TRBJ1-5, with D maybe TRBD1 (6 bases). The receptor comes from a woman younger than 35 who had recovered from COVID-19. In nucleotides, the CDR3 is TGTGCCAGCAGTGAAAGGGCCAGGGGATCCAATCAGCCCCAGCATTTT. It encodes CASSERARGSNQPQHF.